This TCR beta chain came from a study of blood T cells in healthy people across ages. Overall study findings and caveats: There were more naive CD4+ cells and higher diversity in long-lived donors than in aged donors.

V was clipped by 5 bases and J by 2 bases, with 13 bases between them. Germline V gives CDR1 MNHEY, CDR2 SVGEGT. This CDR3 is 14 amino acids long. At least ten counts were recorded for this clonotype. Its specificity is not known. Primed by a sample-barcoded 5' primer and a J-beta primer mix, a second PCR proceeded for roughly 7 to 12 cycles. Tagging of each cDNA molecule was performed by a template-switch adaptor with 12 random nucleotides. From the 5' RACE reads, TCRdb called clonotypes with MiXCR, one entry per CDR3 protein. The sample lists hundreds of thousands of distinct CDR3 sequences; approximately 30% were seen once.

The V call is TRBV6-2 or TRBV6-3, the J call TRBJ2-7, with a tentative D call TRBD1 (6 bases). The receptor's source is a woman of 80 years or more in good health. Sequences were obtained from blood. The CDR3 sequence: CASSGGQSAYEQYF. The CDR3 nucleotides are TGTGCCAGCAGTGGAGGACAGAGTGCCTACGAGCAGTACTTC.